This TCR beta chain originates from a study of blood T cell repertoires in COVID-19. Background on the study: Italy, Spain and the United States were the sources of the convalescent and acute COVID-19 samples.

The CDR3 is 15 amino acids. Germline values: CDR1 MDHEN, CDR2 SYDVKM. Trimming took 4 bases from V and 10 from J; bases not matched to a gene: 10. How the authors handled the data: Reference gene primer amplification in the assay estimated nucleated cell counts. Using immunoSEQ multiplex PCR, the repertoire was profiled, and TCRdb retains in-frame clones only, with some absent. The V and J calls and clone size come from that table; D and trimming were worked out from the DNA. Seen here are 400,000 to 550,000 clones, more than 85% observed once, and the top ten hold over 4%. This clone has only one observation.

This clonotype originated in a woman in her twenties or thirties with acute or convalescent COVID-19. The gene calls are TRBV28 and TRBJ2-1; 10 bases are shared with TRBD2. The sequencing sample was made of peripheral blood. The chain's CDR3 is CASSSPSGGAEEQFF. CDR3 DNA: TGTGCCAGCAGTTCCCCCAGCGGGGGGGCCGAGGAGCAGTTCTTC. Using reference TRBV28 and TRBJ2-1 for the parts outside the CDR3, the full variable domain is DVKVTQSSRYLVKRTGEKVFLECVQDMDHENMFWYRQDPGLGLRLIYFSYDVKMKEKGDIPEGYSVSREKKERFSLILESASTNQTSMYLCASSSPSGGAEEQFFGPGTRLTVL.